This passage covers 16 T cell receptor beta chains from one sample sequenced in a study of T cell responses to AZD1222 COVID-19 vaccine. Clones were sequenced by immunoSEQ multiplex PCR, and TCRdb holds only the in-frame ones, with some missing. The sample holds around 140,000 clones, nearly 95% seen once. The sample consisted of peripheral blood, taken on day 0 of AZD1222 vaccination. Receptors were obtained from an adult in good health.

This clone was observed once. J is TRBJ1-5 and V is TRBV6-4; D is uncertain. This CDR3 contains 14 residues. Germline V gene lookup returns CDR1 MRHNA and CDR2 SNTAGT. Trimming left V 3 bases short and J 0 bases short, with 6 bases between. The CDR3 sequence: CASSEEYSNQPQHF. The DNA of the CDR3 is TGTGCCAGCAGTGAGGAGTATAGCAATCAGCCCCAGCATTTT.

This clone was seen only once. This chain uses TRBV6-1 with TRBJ2-7, with 8 bases that match TRBD1. CDR3 size: 14 residues. From germline, CDR1 is MNHNS and CDR2 SASEGT. J lost 4 bases, V lost 3 bases, and 5 bases had no gene match. The CDR3 DNA follows: TGTGCCAGCAGTGACAGGGGGCTTAGTTACGAGCAGTACTTC. Encoded protein: CASSDRGLSYEQYF.

The chain carries TRBV28 and TRBJ1-2; 8 bases are a match to TRBD1. V dropped 4 bases and J dropped 0; count of bases not matched to a gene: 10. Germline V gives CDR1 MDHEN, CDR2 SYDVKM. The CDR3 covers 17 residues. The CDR3, as DNA: TGTGCCAGCAGTTCAGGACAGGGCTGGTGGTCTAACTATGGCTACACCTTC. Its protein product is CASSSGQGWWSNYGYTF.

V and J are TRBV6-5 and TRBJ2-2; D gene unclear. The germline CDR1 and CDR2 sequences are MNHEY and SVGAGI. This CDR3 is built from 13 residues. V was shortened by 6 bases and J by 1 base, with 6 bases between the two germline ends. This CDR3 is CASSQGNTGELFF. In nucleotides, the CDR3 is TGTGCCAGCAGCCAAGGGAACACCGGGGAGCTGTTTTTT.

This clone was found once. J is TRBJ2-5 and V is TRBV5-4, with a possible D match to TRBD2 (5 bases). CDR3 length: 13 residues. Trimming cost V 4 bases and J 5 bases, with 12 bases left between them. Germline CDR1 and CDR2: SGHNT and YYREEE (reference sequence). As DNA, the CDR3 is TGTGCCAGCAGCACCTTGACGGGGGAGACCCAGTACTTC. This gives the protein CASSTLTGETQYF.

The sample holds one count of this clone. V usage is TRBV7-8 and J usage is TRBJ2-5; 8 nucleotides line up with TRBD1. Germline V gene sequence: CDR1 SGHVS, CDR2 FQNEAQ. The length of the CDR3 is 14 residues. V lost 5 bases, J lost 2 bases, and 4 bases stayed unmatched. This chain's CDR3 is CASSLRDRQETQYF. The CDR3, as DNA: TGTGCCAGCAGCCTGCGGGACAGGCAAGAGACCCAGTACTTC.

This chain links TRBV6-5 with TRBJ1-6; 9 nucleotides line up with TRBD1. This CDR3 is 14 amino acids long. Germline assignment: CDR1 MNHEY and CDR2 SVGAGI. Trimming took 6 bases from V and 8 from J; bases not matched to a gene: 5. The CDR3 region is CASSRDRVYSPLHF. The CDR3 DNA is TGTGCCAGCAGCCGGGACAGGGTCTATTCACCCCTCCACTTT.

This sequence joins TRBV3-1 (or the pseudogene TRBV3-2) and TRBJ2-3, with 13 bases aligning to TRBD2. Germline CDR1 and CDR2: LGHDT and YNNKEL (reference sequence). This CDR3 comprises 16 residues. V was clipped by 6 bases and J by 3 bases; unmatched bases: 6. Written as DNA, the CDR3 is TGTGCCAGCAGACGGACTAGCGGGAGCGGAACAGATACGCAGTATTTT. It specifies CASRRTSGSGTDTQYF.

This chain joins TRBV7-3 and TRBJ1-1; tentatively, D is TRBD1 (6 bases). CDR1 SGHTA and CDR2 FQGTGA come from the germline V gene. Trimming pared 0 bases from V and 5 bases from J, leaving 7 bases between. This CDR3 contains 13 residues. This CDR3 reads CASSLTGATEAFF. Written as DNA, the CDR3 is TGTGCCAGCAGCTTAACGGGGGCAACTGAAGCTTTCTTT. Full variable domain (outside the CDR3, taken from reference TRBV7-3 and TRBJ1-1): GAGVSQTPSNKVTEKGKYVELRCDPISGHTALYWYRQSLGQGPEFLIYFQGTGAADDSGLPNDRFFAVRPEGSVSTLKIQRTERGDSAVYLCASSLTGATEAFFGQGTRLTVV.

This clone was detected once. V usage is TRBV28 and J usage is TRBJ2-3; TRBD1 matches 11 bases. Germline trimming cut 5 bases from V and 3 bases from J; bases unmatched to any gene: 4. In germline, CDR1 is MDHEN, CDR2 SYDVKM. CDR3 length equals 15 residues. The DNA of the CDR3 is TGTGCCAGCAGTCCCGGGACAGGGGGTACAGATACGCAGTATTTT. Protein sequence: CASSPGTGGTDTQYF.

The gene calls are TRBV6-5 and TRBJ1-2, with 7 bases lining up with TRBD1. The CDR3 is made up of 14 amino acids. V was clipped by 4 bases and J by 8 bases; unmatched bases: 10. Germline CDR1 reads MNHEY; CDR2 reads SVGAGI. The CDR3 here is CASSSAGGKGGYTF. CDR3 DNA: TGTGCCAGCAGTTCTGCAGGGGGTAAAGGGGGCTACACCTTC.

The chain couples TRBV27 to TRBJ2-7; 11 bases fit TRBD1. The junction had 9 bases not matched to a gene; V was cut back by 6 bases and J by 2 bases. The CDR3 has 16 amino acids. Germline CDR1 reads MNHEY; CDR2 reads SMNVEV (reference sequence). The CDR3 sequence: CASSQTGQGVTYEQYF. The CDR3 DNA reads as TGTGCCAGCAGCCAAACGGGACAGGGGGTTACCTACGAGCAGTACTTC.

This chain uses TRBV9 with TRBJ1-3; the D gene is possibly TRBD1 (5 bases). CDR3 length equals 18 residues. Germline CDR1 is SGDLS and CDR2 is YYNGEE. V lost 4 bases and J 0 bases, leaving 20 bases between the germline ends. This CDR3 reads CASSPLGMGGYSGNTIYF. The CDR3 coding sequence is TGTGCCAGCAGCCCCCTGGGTATGGGGGGTTACTCTGGAAACACCATATATTTT.

This clone came up once. The V and J genes are TRBV30 and TRBJ2-5; D is possibly TRBD1 or TRBD2 (5 bases each). Germline CDR1 reads GTSNPN; CDR2 reads SVGIG (reference sequence). V was clipped by 0 bases and J by 5 bases, with 13 bases between them. CDR3 length: 14 amino acids. DNA for the CDR3: TGTGCCTGGAGTGTACGGGGCGGCGGGGAGACCCAGTACTTC. Encoded protein: CAWSVRGGGETQYF.

This clone was picked up one time. The chain couples TRBV28 to TRBJ1-1, with TRBD1 identical over 7 bases. This CDR3 contains 14 residues. The J segment lost 10 bases and the V segment lost 3 bases, leaving 11 bases of the junction unmatched. CDR1 MDHEN and CDR2 SYDVKM come from the germline V gene. CDR3 region: CASSFEAGGYRAFF. Here the CDR3 DNA reads TGTGCCAGCAGTTTTGAGGCAGGGGGATATCGAGCTTTCTTT.

This chain joins TRBV11-2 and TRBJ2-7; TRBD2 might be the D (5 bases). Germline CDR1 SGHAT, CDR2 FQNNGV. This CDR3 has 15 amino acids. V was trimmed by 0 bases and J by 2 bases, leaving 11 bases between them. The DNA of the CDR3 is TGTGCCAGCAGCTTAGATCTGGGGAGTCCCTACGAGCAGTACTTC. Translated: CASSLDLGSPYEQYF.